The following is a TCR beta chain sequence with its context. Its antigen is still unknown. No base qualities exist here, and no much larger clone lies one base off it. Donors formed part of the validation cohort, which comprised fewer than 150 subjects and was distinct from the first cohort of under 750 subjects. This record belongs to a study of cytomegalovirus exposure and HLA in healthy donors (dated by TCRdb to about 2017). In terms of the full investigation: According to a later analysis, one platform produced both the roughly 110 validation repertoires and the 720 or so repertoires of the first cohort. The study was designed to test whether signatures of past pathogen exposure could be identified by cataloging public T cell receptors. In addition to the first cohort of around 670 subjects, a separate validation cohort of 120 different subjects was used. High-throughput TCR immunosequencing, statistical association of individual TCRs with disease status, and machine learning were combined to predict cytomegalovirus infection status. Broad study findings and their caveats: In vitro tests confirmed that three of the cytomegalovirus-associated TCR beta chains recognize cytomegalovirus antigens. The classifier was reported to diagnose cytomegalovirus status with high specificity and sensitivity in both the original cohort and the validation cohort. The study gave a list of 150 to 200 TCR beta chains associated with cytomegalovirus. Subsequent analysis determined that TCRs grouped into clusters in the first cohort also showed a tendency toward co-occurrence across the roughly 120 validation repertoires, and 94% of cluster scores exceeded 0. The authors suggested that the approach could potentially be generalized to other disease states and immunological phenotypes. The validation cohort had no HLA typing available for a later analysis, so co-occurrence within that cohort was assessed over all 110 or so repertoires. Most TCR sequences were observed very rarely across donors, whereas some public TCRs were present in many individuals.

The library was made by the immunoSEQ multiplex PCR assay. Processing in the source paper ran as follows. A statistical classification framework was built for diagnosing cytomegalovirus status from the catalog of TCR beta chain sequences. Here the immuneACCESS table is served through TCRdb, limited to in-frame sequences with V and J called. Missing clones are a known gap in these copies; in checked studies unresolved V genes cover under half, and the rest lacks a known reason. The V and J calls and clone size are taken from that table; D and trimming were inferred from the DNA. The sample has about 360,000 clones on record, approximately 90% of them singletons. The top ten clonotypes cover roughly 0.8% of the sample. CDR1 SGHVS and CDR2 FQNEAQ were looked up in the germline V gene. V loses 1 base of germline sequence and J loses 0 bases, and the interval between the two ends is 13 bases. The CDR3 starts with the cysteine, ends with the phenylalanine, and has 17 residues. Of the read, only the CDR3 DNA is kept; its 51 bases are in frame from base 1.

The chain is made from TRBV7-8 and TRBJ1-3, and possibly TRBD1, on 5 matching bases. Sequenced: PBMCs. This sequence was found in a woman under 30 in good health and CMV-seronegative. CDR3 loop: CASSLGAGSYSGNTIYF. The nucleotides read TGTGCCAGCAGCTTAGGGGCAGGGTCCTACTCTGGAAACACCATATATTTT.